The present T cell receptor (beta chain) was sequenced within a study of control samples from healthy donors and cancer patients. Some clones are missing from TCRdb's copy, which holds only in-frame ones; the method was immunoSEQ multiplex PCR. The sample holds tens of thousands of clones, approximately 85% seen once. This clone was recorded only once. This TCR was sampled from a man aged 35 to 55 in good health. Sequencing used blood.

DNA of the CDR3: TGTGCCAGCAGTGTGGGGCCGGCAGGTCGAGACGGCTACACCTTC. Protein sequence: CASSVGPAGRDGYTF. The chain links TRBV6-4 to TRBJ1-2; D is possibly TRBD1 (5 bases). Germline lookup yields CDR1 MRHNA and CDR2 SNTAGT. V lost 4 bases, J lost 8 bases, and 20 bases lay in between. The CDR3 is made up of 15 amino acids.